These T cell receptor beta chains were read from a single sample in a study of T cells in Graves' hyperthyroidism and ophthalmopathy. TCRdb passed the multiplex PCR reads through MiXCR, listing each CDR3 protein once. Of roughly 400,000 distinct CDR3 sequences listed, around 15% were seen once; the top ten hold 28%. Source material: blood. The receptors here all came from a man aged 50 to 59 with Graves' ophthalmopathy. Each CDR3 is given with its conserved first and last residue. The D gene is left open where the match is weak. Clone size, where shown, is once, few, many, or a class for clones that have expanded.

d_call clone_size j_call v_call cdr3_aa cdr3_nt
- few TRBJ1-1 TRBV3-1 CVSSPSDRLNTEAFF TGTGTCAGCAGCCCCTCCGACAGGCTCAACACTGAAGCTTTCTTT
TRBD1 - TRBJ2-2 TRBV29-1 CSPAGTGGTGELFF TGCAGCCCTGCCGGGACAGGGGGTACCGGGGAGCTGTTTTTT
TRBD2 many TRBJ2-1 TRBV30 CASRLGLAGHNEQFF TGTGCGTCTAGATTGGGGCTAGCGGGGCACAATGAGCAGTTCTTC
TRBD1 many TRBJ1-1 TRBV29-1 CSVETGTGGPLNTEAFF TGCAGCGTTGAGACCGGGACAGGGGGCCCCTTGAACACTGAAGCTTTCTTT
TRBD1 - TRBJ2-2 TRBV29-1 CSAGGDREGLNTGELFF TGCAGCGCTGGGGGGGACAGGGAAGGTTTGAACACCGGGGAGCTGTTTTTT
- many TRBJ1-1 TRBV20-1 CSAKYGSRDTEAFF TGCAGTGCTAAGTACGGGTCTAGGGACACTGAAGCTTTCTTT
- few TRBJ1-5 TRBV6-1 CASRQTYSNQPQHF TGTGCCAGCAGACAGACTTATAGCAATCAGCCCCAGCATTTT
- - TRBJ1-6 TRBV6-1 CASTKSGFGEKSSYNSPLHF TGTGCCAGCACCAAATCGGGGTTCGGGGAAAAAAGCTCCTATAATTCACCCCTCCACTTT
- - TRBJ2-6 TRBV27 CASSLRGTTGANVLTF TGTGCCAGCAGTTTACGCGGGACAACTGGGGCCAACGTCCTGACTTTC
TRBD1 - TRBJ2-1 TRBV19 CASSYRGGNEQFF TGTGCCAGTAGTTACAGGGGTGGGAATGAGCAGTTCTTC
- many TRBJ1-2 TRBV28 CASSLGRDAYTF TGTGCCAGCAGTTTAGGCAGGGACGCTTACACCTTC
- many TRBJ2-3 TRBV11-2 CASSLTPDTQYF TGTGCCAGCAGCTTAACTCCCGATACGCAGTATTTT
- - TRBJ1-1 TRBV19 CASSIDRLNTEAFF TGTGCCAGTAGTATCGACAGATTGAACACTGAAGCTTTCTTT
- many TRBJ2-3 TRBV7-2 CASSLDRATDTQYF TGTGCCAGCAGCTTAGACAGAGCGACAGATACGCAGTATTTT
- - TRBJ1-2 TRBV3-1 CASSQLTRGLQGYTF TGTGCCAGCAGCCAACTTACCAGGGGCCTCCAGGGCTACACCTTC
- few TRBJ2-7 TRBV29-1 CSVDQGRNEQYF TGCAGCGTTGATCAGGGGCGCAACGAGCAGTACTTC
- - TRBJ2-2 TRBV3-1 CASRGAGDTGELFF TGTGCCAGCAGAGGTGCGGGTGACACCGGGGAGCTGTTTTTT
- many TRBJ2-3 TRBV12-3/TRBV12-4 CASSLAGTRTDTQYF TGTGCCAGCAGTTTAGCGGGTACCCGCACAGATACGCAGTATTTT
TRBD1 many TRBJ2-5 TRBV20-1 CSARDARGLQGQYF TGCAGTGCTAGAGATGCCAGGGGGCTCCAGGGCCAGTACTTC